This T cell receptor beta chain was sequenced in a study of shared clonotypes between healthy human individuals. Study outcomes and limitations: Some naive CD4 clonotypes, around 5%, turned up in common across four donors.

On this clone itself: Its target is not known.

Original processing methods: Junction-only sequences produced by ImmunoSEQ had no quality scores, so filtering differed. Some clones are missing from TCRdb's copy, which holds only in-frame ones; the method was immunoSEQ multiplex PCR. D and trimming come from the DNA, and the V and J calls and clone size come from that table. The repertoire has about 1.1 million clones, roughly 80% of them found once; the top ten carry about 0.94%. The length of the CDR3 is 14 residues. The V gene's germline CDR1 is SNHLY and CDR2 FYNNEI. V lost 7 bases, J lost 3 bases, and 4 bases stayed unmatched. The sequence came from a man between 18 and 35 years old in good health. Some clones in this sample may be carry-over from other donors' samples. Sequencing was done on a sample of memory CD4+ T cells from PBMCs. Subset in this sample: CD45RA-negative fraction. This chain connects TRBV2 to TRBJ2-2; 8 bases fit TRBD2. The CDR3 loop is CASNLRGDTGELFF. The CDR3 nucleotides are TGTGCCAGCAATCTGCGGGGGGACACCGGGGAGCTGTTTTTT.